This note documents a single TCR beta chain sequence. This sample stems from a study of blood T cell repertoires in COVID-19. The wider study: Acute-phase and convalescent COVID-19 samples originated in the United States, Italy and Spain.

Germline V gene lookup returns CDR1 SGHVS and CDR2 FNYEAQ. The V segment lost 2 bases and the J segment 7 bases; nucleotides outside the gene matches: 4. This CDR3 has 14 residues. Exposed participants encountered a COVID-19 case during the 2 weeks preceding study entry. Generated by immunoSEQ multiplex PCR, the TCRdb table keeps only in-frame clones and is missing some. The sample shows some 400,000 clones, approximately 91% of them seen only once. Sequencing was done on a sample of PBMCs or T cells enriched from blood (not recorded which). V is TRBV7-6 and J is TRBJ2-1, with TRBD2 matching over 8 bases. The sequence derives from a woman aged 40 to 50 who had been exposed to COVID-19. Here the CDR3 reads CASSLLSGGNEQFF. DNA of the CDR3: TGTGCCAGCAGCTTACTATCGGGAGGGAATGAGCAGTTCTTC.